This T cell receptor (beta chain) comes out of a study of cytomegalovirus exposure and HLA in healthy donors. Germline V CDR1 and CDR2: SQVTM, ANQGSEA. The CDR3 length is 13 residues. V was cut by 5 bases and J by 1 base, with 9 bases left in between. Amplification used 60 Vbeta primers and 13 Jbeta primers. Generated by immunoSEQ multiplex PCR, the TCRdb table keeps only in-frame clones and is missing some. The sample shows 140,000 to 150,000 clones, more than 8% of them seen only once. The sample was PBMCs. This sequence joins TRBV29-1 and TRBJ2-1; D unclear. The sequence came from a man aged 50 or older in good health and CMV-seronegative. The CDR3 reads CSVLRISYNEQFF. The CDR3 coding sequence is TGCAGCGTTTTGAGGATTTCCTACAATGAGCAGTTCTTC.